These T cell receptor beta chains were read from a single sample in a study of blood T cell repertoires in COVID-19. TCRdb keeps only in-frame clones here, not all; method: immunoSEQ multiplex PCR. The sample holds about 140,000 clones, 75% to 90% seen once. The sequenced material came from peripheral blood. Every receptor here comes from a man aged 55 to 69 with active or convalescent COVID-19. The CDR3 runs from the conserved cysteine through the conserved F or W. The order of the fields is V gene, D gene, clone size, J gene, CDR3 DNA, CDR3 protein. The D gene is left open where the match is weak. The size of a clone is reported for some rows only, either as once, few or many, or as a class for expanded clones.

v_gene: TRBV7-8; d_gene: NA; abundance: NA; j_gene: TRBJ1-1; CDR3nt: TGTGCCAGCAGCGGGCGGGAATCAGGGTCCGGGAACACTGAAGCTTTCTTT; CDR3aa: CASSGRESGSGNTEAFF
v_gene: TRBV7-2; d_gene: NA; abundance: once; j_gene: TRBJ2-1; CDR3nt: TGTGCCAGCCGGCTAGGCAATGAGCAGTTCTTC; CDR3aa: CASRLGNEQFF
v_gene: TRBV5-6; d_gene: NA; abundance: NA; j_gene: TRBJ2-7; CDR3nt: TGTGCCAGCAGCACCACCAGGGGTTCCTACGAGCAGTACTTC; CDR3aa: CASSTTRGSYEQYF
v_gene: TRBV29-1; d_gene: TRBD1; abundance: medium-sized; j_gene: TRBJ2-7; CDR3nt: TGCAGCGTTGAAGGGGCAGGGGGCATCTACGAGCAGTACTTC; CDR3aa: CSVEGAGGIYEQYF
v_gene: TRBV10-3; d_gene: TRBD2; abundance: NA; j_gene: TRBJ2-7; CDR3nt: TGTGCCATCAGCGGGACTAGCGGGACCTACGAGCAGTACTTC; CDR3aa: CAISGTSGTYEQYF
v_gene: TRBV5-1; d_gene: NA; abundance: once; j_gene: TRBJ1-2; CDR3nt: TGCGCCAGCAGCCCGGACAAGTCTAACTATGGCTACACCTTC; CDR3aa: CASSPDKSNYGYTF
v_gene: TRBV19; d_gene: NA; abundance: NA; j_gene: TRBJ1-5; CDR3nt: TGTGCCACAACGGACAGCGATCAGCCCCAGCATTTT; CDR3aa: CATTDSDQPQHF
v_gene: TRBV7-9; d_gene: NA; abundance: NA; j_gene: TRBJ1-6; CDR3nt: TGTGCCAGCAGCTTAGCAACGGGGGGTAATTCACCCCTCCACTTT; CDR3aa: CASSLATGGNSPLHF
v_gene: TRBV9; d_gene: TRBD1; abundance: NA; j_gene: TRBJ2-2; CDR3nt: TGTGCCAGCAGCGCCGGGACAGGGGCCACCGGGGAGCTGTTTTTT; CDR3aa: CASSAGTGATGELFF
v_gene: TRBV7-8; d_gene: TRBD2; abundance: NA; j_gene: TRBJ2-1; CDR3nt: TGTGCCAGCAGCTTAGATTTTTCTAGCGGGAGGAAGCAGTTCTTC; CDR3aa: CASSLDFSSGRKQFF
v_gene: TRBV5-1; d_gene: TRBD1; abundance: NA; j_gene: TRBJ1-2; CDR3nt: TGCGCCAGCAGCTTATCGGACAGGGTCTATGGCTACACCTTC; CDR3aa: CASSLSDRVYGYTF
v_gene: TRBV28; d_gene: NA; abundance: NA; j_gene: TRBJ2-3; CDR3nt: TGTGCCAGCAGTTTACCGGGGAGGCCGTCGCGGAGCACAGATACGCAGTATTTT; CDR3aa: CASSLPGRPSRSTDTQYF
v_gene: TRBV27; d_gene: TRBD1; abundance: NA; j_gene: TRBJ1-2; CDR3nt: TGTGCCAGCGCCGCCGGGACAGGGAGGGTGGCCTATGGCTACACCTTC; CDR3aa: CASAAGTGRVAYGYTF
v_gene: TRBV4-3; d_gene: NA; abundance: NA; j_gene: TRBJ2-1; CDR3nt: TGCGCCAGCAGCCAAGATCTTGGACAAAAAAATGAGCAGTTCTTC; CDR3aa: CASSQDLGQKNEQFF
v_gene: TRBV9; d_gene: TRBD2; abundance: NA; j_gene: TRBJ2-1; CDR3nt: TGTGCCAGCAGCGTTAAGGGACTAGCGGGAGACAATGAGCAGTTCTTC; CDR3aa: CASSVKGLAGDNEQFF
v_gene: TRBV12-3/TRBV12-4; d_gene: NA; abundance: NA; j_gene: TRBJ2-2; CDR3nt: TGTGCCAGCAGTCACAGTAAGCTGTTTTTT; CDR3aa: CASSHSKLFF